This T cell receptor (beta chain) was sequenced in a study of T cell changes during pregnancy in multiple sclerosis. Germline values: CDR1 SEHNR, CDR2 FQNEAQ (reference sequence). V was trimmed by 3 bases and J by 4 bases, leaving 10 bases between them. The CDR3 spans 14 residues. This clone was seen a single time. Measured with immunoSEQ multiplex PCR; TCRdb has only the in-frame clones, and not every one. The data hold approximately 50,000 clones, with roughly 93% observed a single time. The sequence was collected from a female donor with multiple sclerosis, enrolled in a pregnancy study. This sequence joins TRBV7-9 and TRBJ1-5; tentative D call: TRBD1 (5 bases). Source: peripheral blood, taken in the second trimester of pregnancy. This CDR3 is CASSLVGPNQPQHF. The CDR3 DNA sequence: TGTGCCAGCAGCTTGGTGGGGCCTAATCAGCCCCAGCATTTT.